This TCR beta chain was profiled in a study of blood T cell repertoires in COVID-19. As for the study in general: PBMCs, B-cell-depleted T cells, or T cells were the source of the cDNA or gDNA that made up the material.

Losses at the gene ends were 4 bases for V and 1 base for J; bases not matched to a gene: 8. The CDR3 contains 16 residues. The germline V gene encodes CDR1 SGDLS and CDR2 YYNGEE. Per the original methods: Amplification of reference gene primers was used by the study to estimate nucleated cell counts. The protocol was immunoSEQ multiplex PCR, while the TCRdb copy is restricted to in-frame clones and leaves out a portion. V, J and clone size derive from that table, while D and trimming were established from the DNA sequence. Of approximately 670,000 clones listed, approximately 90% are singletons. The sample was peripheral blood. The receptor was isolated from a woman aged 18-29 years with acute or convalescent COVID-19. V usage is TRBV9 and J usage is TRBJ1-1; 9 nucleotides agree with TRBD1. The CDR3 loop is CASSPRTGDSNTEAFF. The DNA for the CDR3 is TGTGCCAGCAGCCCACGGACAGGGGACTCGAACACTGAAGCTTTCTTT.